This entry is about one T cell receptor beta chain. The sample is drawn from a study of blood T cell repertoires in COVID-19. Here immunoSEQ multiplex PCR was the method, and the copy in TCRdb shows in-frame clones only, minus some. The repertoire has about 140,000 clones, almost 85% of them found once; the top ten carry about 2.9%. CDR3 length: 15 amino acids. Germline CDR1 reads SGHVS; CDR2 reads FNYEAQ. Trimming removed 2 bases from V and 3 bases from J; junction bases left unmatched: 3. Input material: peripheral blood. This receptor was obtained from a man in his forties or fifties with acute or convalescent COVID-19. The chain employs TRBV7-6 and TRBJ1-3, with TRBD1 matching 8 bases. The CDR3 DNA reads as TGTGCCAGCAGCTTACAGGGGGCGGTTGGAAACACCATATATTTT. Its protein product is CASSLQGAVGNTIYF.